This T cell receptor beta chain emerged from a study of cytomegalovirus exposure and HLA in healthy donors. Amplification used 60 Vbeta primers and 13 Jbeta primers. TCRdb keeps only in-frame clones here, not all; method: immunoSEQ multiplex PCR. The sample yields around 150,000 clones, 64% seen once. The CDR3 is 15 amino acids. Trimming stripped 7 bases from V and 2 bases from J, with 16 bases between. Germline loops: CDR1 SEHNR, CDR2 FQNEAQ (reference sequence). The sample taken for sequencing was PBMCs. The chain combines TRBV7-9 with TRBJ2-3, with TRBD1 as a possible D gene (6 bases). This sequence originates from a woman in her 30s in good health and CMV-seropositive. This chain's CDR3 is CASMKGDTLTDTQYF. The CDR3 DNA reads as TGTGCCAGCATGAAGGGGGACACTCTCACAGATACGCAGTATTTT.